This T cell receptor beta chain was observed in a study of CD8 T cells in ankylosing spondylitis. Trimming stripped 1 base from V and 9 bases from J, with 10 bases between. Germline lookup yields CDR1 KGHSH and CDR2 LQKENI. The CDR3 has 13 residues. The authors made TCR beta libraries by quantitative 5'-RACE with molecular barcodes. A single record per CDR3 protein comes from TCRdb applying MiXCR to the 5' RACE reads. This table holds over 600,000 distinct CDR3 sequences, around 20% found once. About this clonotype itself: Its antigen remains unidentified.

Study-level points and caveats: From matched ankylosing spondylitis synovial fluid, disease-linked clones were reportedly recovered at significantly enriched levels. Ankylosing spondylitis blood appeared to be characterized by a TCR beta motif of about eight highly homologous variants.

This receptor was identified in a male donor with ankylosing spondylitis. Source material: blood, either unsorted or a sorted T cell fraction (not recorded which). J is TRBJ2-1 and V is TRBV18; D unresolved. CDR3 protein: CASSPLAIAEQFF. CDR3 in DNA: TGTGCCAGCTCACCACTAGCAATTGCTGAGCAGTTCTTC.